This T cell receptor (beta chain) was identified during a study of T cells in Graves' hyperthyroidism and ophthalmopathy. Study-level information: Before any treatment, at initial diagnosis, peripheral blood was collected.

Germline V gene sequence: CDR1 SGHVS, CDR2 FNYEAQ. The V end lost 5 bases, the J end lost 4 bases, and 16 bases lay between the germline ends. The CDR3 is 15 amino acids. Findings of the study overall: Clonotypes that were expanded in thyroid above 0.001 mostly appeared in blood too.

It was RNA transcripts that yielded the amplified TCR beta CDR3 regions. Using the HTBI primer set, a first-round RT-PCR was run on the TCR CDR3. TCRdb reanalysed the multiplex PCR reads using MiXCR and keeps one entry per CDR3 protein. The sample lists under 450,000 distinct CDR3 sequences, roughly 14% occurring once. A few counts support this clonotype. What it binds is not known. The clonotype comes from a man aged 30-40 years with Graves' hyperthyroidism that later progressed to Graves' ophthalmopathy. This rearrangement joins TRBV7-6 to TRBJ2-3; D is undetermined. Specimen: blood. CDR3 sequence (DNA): TGTGCCAGCAGCCCCGGGCCTTCACCCTCAGATACGCAGTATTTT. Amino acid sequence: CASSPGPSPSDTQYF.